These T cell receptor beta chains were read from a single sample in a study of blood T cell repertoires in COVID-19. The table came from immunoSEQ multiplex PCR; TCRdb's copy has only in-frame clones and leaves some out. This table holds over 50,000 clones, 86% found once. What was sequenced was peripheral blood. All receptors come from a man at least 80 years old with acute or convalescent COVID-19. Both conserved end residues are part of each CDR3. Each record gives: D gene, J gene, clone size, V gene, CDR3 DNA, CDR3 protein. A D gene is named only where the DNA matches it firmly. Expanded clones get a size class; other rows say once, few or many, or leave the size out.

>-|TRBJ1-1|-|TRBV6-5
TGTGCCAGCGGAGGGGGAGGGCAGGGTAAAGCTTTCTTT
CASGGGGQGKAFF
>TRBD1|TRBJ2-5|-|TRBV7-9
TGTGCCAGCACTTCCTGGGGACAGTTGCAAGAGACCCAGTACTTC
CASTSWGQLQETQYF
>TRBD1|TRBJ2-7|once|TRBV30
TGTGCCTGGACCCCAAGGGACAGGGGCTCCTCCTACGAGCAGTACTTC
CAWTPRDRGSSYEQYF
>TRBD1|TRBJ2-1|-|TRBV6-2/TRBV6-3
TGTGCCAGCAGTTACTCGGGTTTAGAACAGGGGTACAATGAGCAGTTCTTC
CASSYSGLEQGYNEQFF
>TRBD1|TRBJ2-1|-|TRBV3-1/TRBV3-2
TGTGCCAGCAGCCATACCTTCAGGGGGCTATCCTACAATGAGCAGTTCTTC
CASSHTFRGLSYNEQFF
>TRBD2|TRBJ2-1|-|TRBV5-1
TGCGCCAGCAGCTTGTTGGGGCAGACGGGCGTAGGGACTAGGCCCCTCAATGAGCAGTTCTTC
CASSLLGQTGVGTRPLNEQFF
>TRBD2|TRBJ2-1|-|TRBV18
TGTGCCAGCTCTCGCGGGGGGATAGCGCGGAACAATGAGCAGTTCTTC
CASSRGGIARNNEQFF
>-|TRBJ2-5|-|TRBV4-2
TGTGCCAGCAGCCAAGAGAGGGCACAGGGGAGGATCGGCGTCCAAGAGACCCAGTACTTC
CASSQERAQGRIGVQETQYF
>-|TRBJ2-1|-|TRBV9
TGTGCCAGCAGCGTTGGCTACGAGGGTCACAATGAGCAGTTCTTC
CASSVGYEGHNEQFF
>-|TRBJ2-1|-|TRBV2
TGTGCCAGCAGGCGGGACAGCTTAAAGAACAATGAGCAGTTCTTC
CASRRDSLKNNEQFF
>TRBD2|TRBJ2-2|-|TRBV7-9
TGTGCCAGCAGGTGGAGGACTAGCGGGGGGGAAGCGAACACCGGGGAGCTGTTTTTT
CASRWRTSGGEANTGELFF
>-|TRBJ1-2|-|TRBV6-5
TGTGCCAGCAGGCTACCCCCGGGGGATGGCTACACCTTC
CASRLPPGDGYTF
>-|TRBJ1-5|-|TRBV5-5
TGTGCCAGCAGCTTGTTAGATAGCAATCAGCCCCAGCATTTT
CASSLLDSNQPQHF
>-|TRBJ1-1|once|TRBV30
TGTGCCTGGTCCAGGGCGGAGAACACTGAAGCTTTCTTT
CAWSRAENTEAFF
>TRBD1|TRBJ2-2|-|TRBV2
TGTGCCATAAAGGGACAGTCCTTTCGTGAGGCCGGGGAGCTGTTTTTT
CAIKGQSFREAGELFF
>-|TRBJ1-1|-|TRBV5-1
TGCGCCAGCAGCTCCTGGACAGCCCTGAACACTGAAGCTTTCTTT
CASSSWTALNTEAFF
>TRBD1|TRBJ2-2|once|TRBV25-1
TGTGCCAGCAGGGGGACAGGGGCGAACACCGGGGAGCTGTTTTTT
CASRGTGANTGELFF
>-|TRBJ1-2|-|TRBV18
TGTGCCAGCTCACCGGACAGAACCTATGGCTACACCTTC
CASSPDRTYGYTF
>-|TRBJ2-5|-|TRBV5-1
TGCGCCAGCAGCCAAAGAGGGGGCGGAGCGGGTAGGAGGGAGACCCAGTACTTC
CASSQRGGGAGRRETQYF
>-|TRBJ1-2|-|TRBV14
TGTGCCAGCAGCCTGGACACCTGGCGGCATACCTTC
CASSLDTWRHTF
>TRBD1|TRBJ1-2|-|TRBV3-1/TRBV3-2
TGTGCCAGCAGCCCGACAGGGAACTATGGCTACACCTTC
CASSPTGNYGYTF
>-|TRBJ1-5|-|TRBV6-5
TGTGCCAGCAGTCCCCCAGGGTCGAGCAATCAGCCCCAGCATTTT
CASSPPGSSNQPQHF
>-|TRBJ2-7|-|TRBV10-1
TGCGCCAGCAGTGTGGGAGGTAATTCCTACGAGCAGTACTTC
CASSVGGNSYEQYF
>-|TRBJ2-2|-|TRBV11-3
TGTGCCAGCAGCTTAGATGGGCCTCAGGTCACCGGGGAGCTGTTTTTT
CASSLDGPQVTGELFF
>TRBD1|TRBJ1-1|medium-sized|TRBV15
TGTGCCACCAGCCACTGGACAGGGGGTCACACTGAAGCTTTCTTT
CATSHWTGGHTEAFF
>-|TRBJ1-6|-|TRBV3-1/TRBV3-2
TGTGCCAGCAGGATTTCAGAAAATTCACCCCTCCACTTT
CASRISENSPLHF
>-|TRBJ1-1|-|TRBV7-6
TGTGCCGGGTCTAGGCTAGGCGCCACTGAAGCTTTCTTT
CAGSRLGATEAFF
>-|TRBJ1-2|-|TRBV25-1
TGTGCCAGCCTGGGGGCCGACTATGGCTACACCTTC
CASLGADYGYTF
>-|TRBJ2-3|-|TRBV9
TGTGCCAGCAGCGTAGATCCGTCAGGTACGCAGTATTTT
CASSVDPSGTQYF
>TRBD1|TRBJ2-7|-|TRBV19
TGTGCCAGTAGTACAGGGGGCACAATCTCCTACGAGCAGTACTTC
CASSTGGTISYEQYF
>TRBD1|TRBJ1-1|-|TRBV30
TGTGCCTGGAGTGCCCCGGGACAGGGGAGGAGGACTGAAGCTTTCTTT
CAWSAPGQGRRTEAFF
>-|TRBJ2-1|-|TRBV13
TGTGCCAGCAGCTTAGGCGGTAGCGCAGGGGGGAAGAAGATCTTC
CASSLGGSAGGKKIF
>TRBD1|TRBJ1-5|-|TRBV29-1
TGCAGCGTAGGACAGGGTGAACAGCCCCAGCATTTT
CSVGQGEQPQHF
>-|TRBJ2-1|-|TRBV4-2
TGTGCCAGCAGCCAAGATATTTTTAAAACCAGCGAGTTCTTC
CASSQDIFKTSEFF
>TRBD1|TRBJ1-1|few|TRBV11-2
TGTGCCAGCAGCTTAGTTACAGGGGAGAACACTGAAGCTTTCTTT
CASSLVTGENTEAFF
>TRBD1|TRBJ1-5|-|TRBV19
TGTGCCAGTAGTGCGAGGACAGGGGGTCAGCCCCAGCATTTT
CASSARTGGQPQHF
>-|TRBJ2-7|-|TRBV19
TGTGCCAGTAGTAAGCCTACCAAGTCCTACGAGCAGTACTTC
CASSKPTKSYEQYF
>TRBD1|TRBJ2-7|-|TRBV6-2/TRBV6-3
TGTGCCAGCAGTTACTCCTCCGGGACAGGGGTCGGCGAGCAGTACTTC
CASSYSSGTGVGEQYF
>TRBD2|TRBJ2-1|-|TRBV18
TGTGCCAGCTCACCATCAGCGGGGGGCAATAATGAGCAGTTCTTC
CASSPSAGGNNEQFF
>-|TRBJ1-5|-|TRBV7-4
TGTGCCAGCACCACTCGACCGGGACAAGGAGATCAGCCCCAGCATTTT
CASTTRPGQGDQPQHF
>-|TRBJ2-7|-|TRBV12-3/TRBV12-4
TGTGCCAGCCCCTCCGGAGGGCACTTC
CASPSGGHF
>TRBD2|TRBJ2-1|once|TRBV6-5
TGTGCCAGCAGTTACCGGACTAGCGCCTTCCCCCAGTTCTTC
CASSYRTSAFPQFF
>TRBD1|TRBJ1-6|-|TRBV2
TGTGCCAGCAGTGGGGGAAGGGAGACAGGGGGCGCGGATTCACCCCTCCACTTT
CASSGGRETGGADSPLHF
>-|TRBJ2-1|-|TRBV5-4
TGTGCCAGCAGCGGTCGGGACTCGCTCATCTCCTACAATGAGCAGTTCTTC
CASSGRDSLISYNEQFF
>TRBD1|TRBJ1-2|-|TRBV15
TGTGCCACCAGCAGGGACAGGGGGCTTAACTATGGCTACACCTTC
CATSRDRGLNYGYTF
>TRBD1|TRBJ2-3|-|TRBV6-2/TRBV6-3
TGTGCCAGCACCCCCCCCGCTCGACAGGGTGCGCAGTATTTT
CASTPPARQGAQYF